This T cell receptor (beta chain) was obtained from a study of T cell responses to AZD1222 COVID-19 vaccine (dated by TCRdb to about 2021). Concerning the study at large: A total of under 250 trial participants underwent TCR sequencing, of whom about 200 had received two doses of AZD1222 and 26 had received two doses of the MenACWY control vaccine. Enrollment into the trials was organized by age into subgroups of 18-55, 56-69 and 70-plus years, and those subgroups contained 148, 28 and 57 TCR-sequenced participants, respectively.

Sample time point, as interpreted from the label and publication: about 28 days (+/-7) after the second vaccine dose. Because spike-specific TCR depth and breadth did not differ between the two schedules, AZD1222 recipients who got a second dose at roughly 4 weeks were pooled with those who got a second dose at roughly 12 weeks. Vaccinee samples were obtained from the UK trials COV001 and COV002, which included a single-blind randomized controlled phase 2/3 trial of AZD1222 (ChAdOx1 nCoV-19) in healthy adults. For TCRbeta chain sequencing, PBMC samples were collected from trial participants at day 0 and at day 28 after the second dose. Based on the germline V gene, the CDR1 and CDR2 sequences are MGHDK and SYGVNS. The V end gives up 3 bases and the J end 1 base, leaving 0 bases in the junction not matched to a gene. Including the terminal cysteine and phenylalanine, the CDR3 comprises 14 residues. Here the CDR3 DNA is all that survives: 42 bases in frame from base 1.

Note on this clone: This clone's antigen is unknown. Base quality data are lacking; no much larger clone is found one base away.

On the study overall, not on this receptor specifically: The 56-69-year group was small, and its depth increase did not reach significance, likely because of low power. Only 5 to 7 AZD1222 recipients were SARS-CoV-2 seropositive at baseline, limiting conclusions about previously exposed vaccinees. Participants were mostly white British and included more females than males, and it was suggested by the authors that clonal diversity may have been underestimated. Spike-specific TCR breadth and depth rose significantly after two AZD1222 doses compared with day 0 and with MenACWY recipients. The whole spike protein was spanned by vaccine-associated CD4 TCRs, and dominant responses were seen in regions 160-218 and 743-854. Because no day 14 peak-response samples were available, the repertoires could be characterized only after the peak T cell response. Reportedly, close to half of the unique spike-specific TCRs recognized epitopes lying outside the regions that are mutated in the B.1.351 and B.1.1.7 variants.

The CDR3 regions of human TCRbeta chains were analyzed by immunosequencing. Under the source paper's analysis protocol: TCRs in the repertoires were compared against a reference library of SARS-CoV-2-specific TCRs that had been generated with the MIRA antigen-specificity platform. Breadth meant the fraction of unique TCRs that were SARS-CoV-2-associated, whereas depth meant the fraction of total T cells that were SARS-CoV-2-associated. Using the MIRA data, each spike-specific TCR was mapped to the spike region that the TCR reacts to and placed in a CD4 or CD8 class. Log10-transformed breadth and depth values were compared by one-way ANOVA with Sidak's multiple comparisons tests. The table was pulled from immuneACCESS by TCRdb, which kept in-frame rearrangements only. Such tables lose some clones; where checked, under half of the loss comes from unresolved V genes, and the rest has no known cause. The V and J calls and clone size were taken over from that table, and D and trimming were inferred from the DNA. The sample table holds about 180,000 clones, of which under 95% were seen once. In total, the top ten clones hold roughly 1.5% of the sample.

This receptor was identified in an adult who received the AZD1222 COVID-19 vaccine. The sample here was peripheral blood, taken 28 days after the second AZD1222 dose. The chain employs TRBV25-1 and TRBJ1-1; the central 9 bases match TRBD1. CDR3 sequence: CASSETGGNTEAFF. The bases read TGTGCCAGCAGTGAGACAGGGGGGAACACTGAAGCTTTCTTT.